A selection of T cell receptor beta chains follows, all from one sample in a study of immune heterogeneity within non-small cell lung tumors. In TCRdb, the multiplex PCR reads were re-called with MiXCR into one record per CDR3 protein. This sample yields 30,000 to 40,000 distinct CDR3 sequences, of which approximately 30% are seen a single time; 3% to 4.5% belongs to the top ten. Material for sequencing was lung tumor tissue. The source of these receptors is a man aged 35 to 55 with non-small cell lung cancer. The CDR3 runs from the conserved cysteine through the conserved F or W. Clone sizes are given selectively: once, few, many, or a class where the clone is expanded.

many	TRBV11-1	TRBJ2-3	CASSLLRATDTQYF
.	TRBV4-2	TRBJ1-6	CASSKDLARSKTSSPLHF
medium-sized	TRBV19	TRBJ2-7	CASSNTDRTYEQYF
.	TRBV11-2	TRBJ2-2	CASFVRTGELFF
.	TRBV19	TRBJ2-1	CASSIGTPGRVGPYNEQFF
once	TRBV4-2	TRBJ2-5	CASSLSGTGAGQETQYF
few	TRBV4-2	TRBJ2-2	CASSLQENTGELFF
many	TRBV20-1	TRBJ2-7	CSGTSGGNYEQYF
few	TRBV13	TRBJ2-3	CASSLGMADTQYF
medium-sized	TRBV9	TRBJ2-7	CASSPFDRGGEQYF
.	TRBV3-1	TRBJ2-5	CASSQEKRGVGETQYF
many	TRBV19	TRBJ1-2	CASSIRLSGRNYGYTF
many	TRBV19	TRBJ1-2	CASRGGGYTF
many	TRBV5-1	TRBJ2-7	CASSREGVLAGYEQYF
.	TRBV11-3	TRBJ2-2	CASSFSQSVAGEPFF
few	TRBV7-9	TRBJ1-3	CASSFGGSSGNTIYF
many	TRBV6-2/TRBV6-3	TRBJ2-7	CASRRGTGFEQYF
many	TRBV12-5	TRBJ2-1	CASGSKGQFF
.	TRBV4-2	TRBJ2-5	CASSQEESFQETQYF
many	TRBV20-1	TRBJ2-1	CSARGLRGSEQFF
.	TRBV2	TRBJ2-5	CASSAQQIFQETQYF
.	TRBV19	TRBJ1-5	CATNPGWGAGQPQHF
many	TRBV24-1	TRBJ2-7	CATSGGGAVDEQYF
.	TRBV10-3	TRBJ2-6	CAITSDRGRAGANVLTF
.	TRBV15	TRBJ1-5	CATSRGLGRGEDQPQHF
many	TRBV2	TRBJ2-7	CASRDTSGGSYEQYF
.	TRBV20-1	TRBJ2-4	CSADPPGPPGHIQYF
many	TRBV7-3	TRBJ2-1	CASSSQSGLAVNEQFF
.	TRBV19	TRBJ2-1	CASSSYKVPAYNEQFF
.	TRBV9	TRBJ1-1	CASSVVNTNTEAFF
many	TRBV7-3	TRBJ2-5	CASSFGSQETQYF
.	TRBV7-9	TRBJ1-1	CASSLSSFEAFF
.	TRBV24-1	TRBJ2-1	CATSDSSLGRRWYEQFF
many	TRBV6-4	TRBJ2-7	CASRTGGSPYEQYF
many	TRBV6-2/TRBV6-3	TRBJ2-1	CASRPRQGNSQEQFF
.	TRBV20-1	TRBJ2-1	CSARVYSGRGAYNEKFF
many	TRBV7-9	TRBJ1-2	CASSLAGQNYGYTF
many	TRBV24-1	TRBJ1-5	CATSDLRGQPQHF
few	TRBV10-3	TRBJ1-3	CAISESTGGNTIYF
many	TRBV30	TRBJ1-5	CAWSAGQFNQPQHF
.	TRBV29-1	TRBJ1-1	CSAAGQENTEAFF
few	TRBV10-2	TRBJ1-1	CASSASDRGMNTEAFF
.	TRBV4-2	TRBJ2-2	CASSQVASGQGGELFF
.	TRBV29-1	TRBJ2-7	CSVEDKTGTVPYEQYF
medium-sized	TRBV19	TRBJ2-7	CASSMRDNPYEQYF
many	TRBV19	TRBJ2-7	CASSTSGFSSVWYEQYF
.	TRBV11-2	TRBJ2-5	CASSYSIQETQYF
.	TRBV7-2	TRBJ2-2	CDSSLAGGINTGELFF
medium-sized	TRBV4-3	TRBJ1-2	CASSQDEGPRSYGYTF
.	TRBV7-8	TRBJ1-5	CASSLARGYSNQPQHF
.	TRBV6-1	TRBJ1-1	CASSPINNAEAFF
few	TRBV7-9	TRBJ1-6	CASSATGTGTSPLHF
medium-sized	TRBV28	TRBJ1-5	CASSRDFWNQPQHF
few	TRBV6-2/TRBV6-3	TRBJ2-1	CASSYPARVVGNEQFF
few	TRBV29-1	TRBJ2-1	CSVVRVNEQFF
many	TRBV9	TRBJ2-7	CASSVDGGLGYEQYF
few	TRBV6-1	TRBJ2-2	CASSEAGRAGGELFF
.	TRBV11-2	TRBJ2-2	CASSLSPSGAGELFF
.	TRBV30	TRBJ2-7	CGWSRGGSSYEQYF